This T cell receptor beta chain was recovered during a study of blood T cell repertoires in COVID-19. Turning to the study itself: Whether acute or convalescent, the COVID-19 samples came from the United States, Italy and Spain. The cDNA or gDNA used as material had been derived from T cells, B-cell-depleted T cells, or PBMCs.

Only a few counts were recorded for this clone. Germline-derived CDR1 and CDR2 are LNHNV and YYDKDF (reference sequence). Trimming took 0 bases from V and 7 from J, leaving 9 bases between them. The CDR3 extends over 13 amino acids. In the original analysis: Amplification from reference gene primers served as the basis for estimated nucleated cell counts. Only in-frame clones appear in the TCRdb table, and some are missing; sequencing was by immunoSEQ multiplex PCR. V, J and clone size were drawn from that table, and D and trimming were deduced from the DNA. The sample includes 100,000 to 120,000 clones, 70% to 80% of them seen just once.

The chain uses TRBV15 and TRBJ1-2; D remains unclear. The sequence came from a woman in her sixties with acute or convalescent COVID-19. The sample taken for sequencing was peripheral blood. The CDR3 loop reads CATSRDRRAGYTF. Written as DNA, the CDR3 is TGTGCCACCAGCAGAGATCGGAGGGCTGGCTACACCTTC.